This T cell receptor (beta chain) derives from a study of CD8+ T cells in alopecia areata. Extracted RNA was reverse transcribed, and the resulting cDNA served as sequencing template. TCRdb's table, derived via immunoSEQ multiplex PCR, lists solely in-frame clones and lacks some. The sample consists of approximately 200,000 clones, 50% to 60% of them appearing once. V lost 2 bases and J lost 2, with 3 bases in between. CDR3 size: 13 residues. Germline CDR1 and CDR2: WNHNN and SYGVQD (reference sequence). Stated treatment: oral pan-JAK inhibitor, 5-10 mg twice daily. The clonotype was recovered from a human donor with alopecia areata. The sequencing here drew on CD4+ T cells sorted from blood, taken at week 4, from a patient treated with tofacitinib. The V and J genes are TRBV10-1 and TRBJ2-2; D remains unclear. CDR3 nucleotide sequence: TGCGCCAGCAGTGAGGGTAACACCGGGGAGCTGTTTTTT. This gives the protein CASSEGNTGELFF.